This paragraph reports one T cell receptor beta chain. Its antigen is still unknown. This entry comes from a study of vaccination effects on CD4 cells after COVID-19. About the research overall: Antigen-specific CD4+ T cells were first expanded with viral peptide pools by the ViraFEST assay and only then sequenced.

General study findings and limits: Cross-reaction with common cold coronaviruses was seen in only 1 of 255 vaccine-induced clones from healthy vaccinees.

Profiled with immunoSEQ multiplex PCR; TCRdb holds only in-frame clones, not every one. This table has more than 45,000 clones, roughly 80% appearing once. The ends were cut back, 5 bases at V and 6 bases at J, with 14 bases in the middle. The CDR3 covers 14 residues. Germline values: CDR1 MNHEY, CDR2 SVGAGI. Investigators separated out CD4+ T cells once around nine days of culture had passed. The healthy vaccine recipients, who had no prior SARS-CoV-2 infection, showed negative nucleocapsid antibodies. Fresh IL-2-containing medium replaced half the medium on days 3 and 7. The receptor's source is a human donor who received a COVID-19 vaccine. The specimen was CD4+ T cells from PBMCs cultured without peptide, collected before COVID-19 vaccination. The rearrangement joins TRBV6-5 to TRBJ2-1; TRBD1 might be the D (6 bases). In DNA, the CDR3 is TGTGCCAGCAGTCTCCCAGGGACACTCAATGAGCAGTTCTTC. Amino acids: CASSLPGTLNEQFF.